Presented here are 9 T cell receptor beta chains from one specimen sequenced in a study of T cells after yellow fever vaccination. Using its own MiXCR run on the 5' RACE reads, TCRdb lists one record per CDR3 protein. Of 550,000 to 750,000 distinct CDR3 sequences in the sample, around an eighth were seen once. This material consisted of PBMCs, taken on the day of the yellow fever booster vaccination. These receptor sequences come from a man younger than 45 who received the YFV17D yellow fever vaccine.

The chain has TRBV20-1 and TRBJ2-7; D may match TRBD1 or TRBD2 (6 bases each). The V end was cut by 0 bases, the J end by 1 base, with 19 bases between. The CDR3 has 17 residues. Germline V gives CDR1 DFQATT, CDR2 SNEGSKA (reference sequence). The CDR3 protein is CSARDTLGGALSYEQYF. For the CDR3, the DNA is TGCAGTGCTAGAGATACCCTGGGGGGCGCACTATCCTACGAGCAGTACTTC.

For this clonotype: Compared with germline, one end of the junction differs, possibly owing to a read error. The chain is built from TRBV7-7 and TRBJ2-5, with D unresolved. Looked up from germline, CDR1 is SSHAT and CDR2 is FNYEAQ (reference sequence). This CDR3 has 15 amino acids. The DNA for the CDR3 is TGTGCTAGCAGCCTCAGACCCGTTCGTGGAGAGACCCAGTACTTC. It is translated as CASSLRPVRGETQYF.

The chain is built from TRBV7-2 and TRBJ1-1, with D unclear. This CDR3 comprises 14 residues. V lost 0 bases to trimming and J lost 2 bases, with 7 bases between them. Germline V gives CDR1 SGHTA, CDR2 FQGNSA. The CDR3 DNA is TGTGCCAGCAGCTTAGCGCCAGGAAACACTGAAGCTTTCTTT. Its translation is CASSLAPGNTEAFF.

The sample holds a few counts of this clonotype. The chain uses TRBV11-2 and TRBJ2-5; tentatively, D is TRBD1 or TRBD2 (6 bases each). Germline V gene sequence: CDR1 SGHAT, CDR2 FQNNGV. Trimming left V 5 bases short and J 4 bases short, with 14 bases between. The CDR3 contains 14 residues. The CDR3 loop is CASSPGDILETQYF. The CDR3 nucleotides read TGTGCCAGCAGCCCGGGGGACATCCTAGAGACCCAGTACTTC.

This chain connects TRBV20-1 to TRBJ2-5, with D perhaps being TRBD1 or TRBD2 (5 bases each). The CDR3 length is 12 residues. Germline loops: CDR1 DFQATT, CDR2 SNEGSKA (reference sequence). The V end was cut by 4 bases, the J end by 3 bases, with 9 bases between. CDR3 sequence (DNA): TGCAGTGCTAAGGGACGGAAAGAGACCCAGTACTTC. Translating it yields CSAKGRKETQYF.

The chain couples TRBV6-5 to TRBJ2-1; 8 bases align to TRBD2. Trimming took 2 bases from V and 6 from J; bases not matched to a gene: 3. The length of the CDR3 is 14 residues. The germline V gene has CDR1 MNHEY and CDR2 SVGAGI. The CDR3: CASSYPGLANEQFF. For the CDR3, the DNA is TGTGCCAGCAGTTACCCTGGACTAGCCAATGAGCAGTTCTTC.

This clonotype was observed a few times. This chain joins TRBV19 and TRBJ1-5; unclear D gene. V lost 3 bases, J lost 0 bases, and 6 bases lay in between. The CDR3 covers 14 residues. Germline values: CDR1 LNHDA, CDR2 SQIVND (reference sequence). CDR3 in DNA: TGTGCCAGTAGTATGACCGGTAGCAATCAGCCCCAGCATTTT. As protein: CASSMTGSNQPQHF.

The CDR3 loop reads CASSARGSETQYF. CDR3 coding DNA: TGTGCCAGCAGCGCCAGGGGCTCAGAGACCCAGTACTTC. The rearrangement uses TRBV13 and TRBJ2-5; D perhaps matches TRBD1 (6 bases). The V and J ends lost 5 bases and 4 bases respectively, with 11 bases between them. The CDR3 is made up of 13 amino acids. Germline loops: CDR1 PRHDT, CDR2 FYEKMQ (reference sequence).

The table lists this clonotype with a few counts. This chain uses TRBV27 with TRBJ1-4, with D unclear. V was trimmed by 4 bases and J by 0 bases, leaving 6 bases between them. Looked up from germline, CDR1 is MNHEY and CDR2 is SMNVEV (reference sequence). The length of the CDR3 is 14 residues. CDR3 in amino acids: CASSYTSTNEKLFF. In nucleotides, the CDR3 is TGTGCCAGCAGTTACACTTCAACTAATGAAAAACTGTTTTTT.